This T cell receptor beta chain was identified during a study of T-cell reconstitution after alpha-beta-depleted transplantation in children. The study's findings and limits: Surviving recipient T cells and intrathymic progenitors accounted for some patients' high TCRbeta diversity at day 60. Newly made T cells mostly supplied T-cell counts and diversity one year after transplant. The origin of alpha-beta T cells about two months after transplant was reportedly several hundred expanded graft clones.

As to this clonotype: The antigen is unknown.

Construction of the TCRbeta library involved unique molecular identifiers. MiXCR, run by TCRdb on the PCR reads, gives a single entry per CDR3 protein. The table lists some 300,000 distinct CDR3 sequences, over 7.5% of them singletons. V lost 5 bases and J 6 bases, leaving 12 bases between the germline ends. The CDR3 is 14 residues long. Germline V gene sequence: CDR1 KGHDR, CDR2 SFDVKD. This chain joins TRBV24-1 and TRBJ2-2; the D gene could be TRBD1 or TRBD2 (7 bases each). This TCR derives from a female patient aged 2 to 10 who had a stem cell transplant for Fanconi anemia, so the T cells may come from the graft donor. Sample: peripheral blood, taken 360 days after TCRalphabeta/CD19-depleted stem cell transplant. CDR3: CATSARGRAGELFF. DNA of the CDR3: TGTGCCACCAGTGCCAGGGGGAGGGCCGGGGAGCTGTTTTTT.